The 18 T cell receptor beta chains below were found in one sample sequenced in a study of blood T cell repertoires in COVID-19. Assay: immunoSEQ multiplex PCR; the TCRdb copy retains only in-frame clones and omits some. Among under 350,000 clones listed, roughly 85% were seen once. The specimen sequenced was peripheral blood. These receptors all come from a woman between 65 and 79 years old with acute or convalescent COVID-19.

The chain joins TRBV10-2 to TRBJ2-2; the D is unclear. CDR1 and CDR2 (germline): WSHSY, SAAADI. The V end lost 1 base, the J end lost 6 bases, and 6 bases lay between the germline ends. This CDR3 is 13 amino acids long. CDR3 protein: CASSEFISGELFF. As DNA, the CDR3 is TGCGCCAGCAGTGAGTTTATATCCGGGGAGCTGTTTTTT.

The V and J genes are TRBV9 and TRBJ2-6, with D possibly TRBD1 on 5 matching bases. V was clipped by 3 bases and J by 4 bases, with 23 bases between them. Germline CDR1 and CDR2: SGDLS and YYNGEE. The CDR3 loop spans 19 amino acids. DNA for the CDR3: TGTGCCAGCAGCGCCCGGGCCTCCTCTGTCACAGGAGGGGCCAACGTCCTGACTTTC. Protein product: CASSARASSVTGGANVLTF.

This chain connects TRBV10-3 to TRBJ2-1; 8 bases align to TRBD1. Losses at the gene ends were 10 bases for V and 3 bases for J; bases not matched to a gene: 14. Germline V gene lookup returns CDR1 ENHRY and CDR2 SYGVKD. This CDR3 has 16 amino acids. The CDR3: CATNSGTGTVYNEQFF. DNA for the CDR3: TGTGCCACCAACTCCGGGACAGGCACGGTCTACAATGAGCAGTTCTTC.

This clone has a handful of counts. This chain uses TRBV19 with TRBJ1-3, with TRBD1 matching over 8 bases. The germline CDR1 and CDR2 sequences are LNHDA and SQIVND (reference sequence). J gave up 0 bases and V 5 bases, and 3 bases lay outside the gene matches. The CDR3 is 15 residues long. In DNA, the CDR3 is TGTGCCAGTAGTGCGGACAGGGTCTCTGGAAACACCATATATTTT. This translates into CASSADRVSGNTIYF.

This chain uses TRBV7-9 with TRBJ1-4; no clear D. This CDR3 region has 12 residues. Germline V lookup: CDR1 SEHNR, CDR2 FQNEAQ (reference sequence). V was trimmed by 6 bases and J by 7 bases, leaving 9 bases between them. CDR3 loop: CASSVRGEKLFF. The CDR3 DNA follows: TGTGCCAGCAGTGTTCGGGGTGAAAAACTGTTTTTT.

The CDR3 DNA follows: TGTGCCAGCAGCTTGGGCGGGGCCTACAATGAGCAGTTCTTC. Translated: CASSLGGAYNEQFF. The chain links TRBV5-6 to TRBJ2-1, with a tentative D call TRBD2 (6 bases). Trimming pared 0 bases from V and 2 bases from J, leaving 6 bases between. CDR1 and CDR2 from the germline V gene are SGHDT and YYEEEE. CDR3 length: 14 residues.

This clone was seen only once. This chain connects TRBV11-2 to TRBJ1-6; D remains unclear. The CDR3 spans 13 residues. The germline gives CDR1 SGHAT, CDR2 FQNNGV. Trimming took 5 bases from V and 5 from J, leaving 7 bases between them. In DNA form, the CDR3 reads TGTGCCAGCAGCCACCAGAATAATTCACCCCTCCACTTT. Protein: CASSHQNNSPLHF.

This sequence joins TRBV27 and TRBJ2-5; the D gene is possibly TRBD2 (6 bases). This CDR3 region has 18 residues. V lost 2 bases to trimming and J lost 2 bases, with 21 bases between them. Germline lookup yields CDR1 MNHEY and CDR2 SMNVEV (reference sequence). CDR3 region: CASSLPPGLSPQQETQYF. CDR3 DNA sequence: TGTGCCAGCAGTTTACCGCCGGGACTTAGTCCCCAACAAGAGACCCAGTACTTC.

This rearrangement joins TRBV6-5 to TRBJ1-2; 7 bases agree with TRBD1. The germline CDR1 and CDR2 sequences are MNHEY and SVGAGI. The J segment lost 2 bases and the V segment lost 6 bases, leaving 6 bases of the junction unmatched. The CDR3 sequence is 14 residues long. CDR3 sequence reads: CASRDTGVNYGYTF. CDR3 DNA: TGTGCCAGCAGGGACACAGGGGTAAACTATGGCTACACCTTC.

This chain connects TRBV6-4 to TRBJ1-1; TRBD1 aligns across 7 bases. CDR1 and CDR2 (germline): MRHNA, SNTAGT. V lost 3 bases, J lost 7 bases, and 8 bases stayed unmatched. The CDR3 totals 14 residues. The CDR3 spells CASSDGQAWSEAFF. Here the CDR3 DNA reads TGTGCCAGCAGTGATGGACAGGCGTGGAGTGAAGCTTTCTTT.

The rearrangement joins TRBV7-2 to TRBJ2-3; 13 nucleotides agree with TRBD2. The CDR3 length is 17 residues. Trimming at V came to 1 base and at J to 4 bases, leaving 5 bases not matched to a gene. Looked up from germline, CDR1 is SGHTA and CDR2 is FQGNSA. CDR3 loop: CASSLVPTSGGADTQYF. DNA for the CDR3: TGTGCCAGCAGCTTAGTCCCAACTAGCGGGGGGGCAGATACGCAGTATTTT.

This chain joins TRBV6-5 and TRBJ1-5; D gene ambiguous. This CDR3 has 14 amino acids. CDR1 is MNHEY, CDR2 SVGAGI, per germline. V lost 6 bases and J lost 7, with 16 bases in between. CDR3 DNA: TGTGCCAGCAGCTCACTAGACGCGAGGCAGCCCCAGCATTTT. Translation: CASSSLDARQPQHF.

J is TRBJ2-1 and V is TRBV10-2; D gene unclear. The CDR3 spans 14 residues. Germline CDR1 reads WSHSY; CDR2 reads SAAADI. V was pared by 3 bases and J by 0 bases, with 6 bases between. The CDR3 here is CASSDISSYNEQFF. The CDR3 DNA reads TGCGCCAGCAGTGATATTAGCTCCTACAATGAGCAGTTCTTC.

This chain connects TRBV5-1 to TRBJ2-1; weak D call: TRBD1 (5 bases). V shed 2 bases and J shed 11 bases, with 14 bases lying between them. This CDR3 is 13 amino acids long. The germline V gene has CDR1 SGHRS and CDR2 YFSETQ. CDR3 in DNA: TGCGCCAGCAGCTTAGGGGCTTCTTCGCAGCAGTTCTTC. This translates into CASSLGASSQQFF.

There are a few counts of this clone. The chain carries TRBV5-5 and TRBJ1-2; D is unclear. Trimming took 4 bases from V and 6 from J, leaving 13 bases between them. Per the germline V gene, CDR1 is SGHKS and CDR2 is YYEKEE (reference sequence). This CDR3 is 13 amino acids long. The CDR3 DNA reads TGTGCCAGCAGCCCAGAAGTTCTTCATGGCTACACCTTC. Translation gives CASSPEVLHGYTF.

This sequence joins TRBV11-1 and TRBJ2-5; D might be TRBD1 (5 bases). The CDR3 is made up of 15 amino acids. Germline V CDR1 and CDR2: SGHAT, FQDESV (reference sequence). Trimming removed 3 bases from V and 7 bases from J, with 18 bases in between. The DNA of the CDR3 is TGTGCCAGCAGCTTCAGTGCGTGGGGCCAGGGGACCCAGTACTTC. It translates to CASSFSAWGQGTQYF.

The chain links TRBV27 to TRBJ1-3, with D unclear. The CDR3 consists of 12 residues. Trimming pared 1 base from V and 5 bases from J, leaving 3 bases between. Germline values: CDR1 MNHEY, CDR2 SMNVEV (reference sequence). CDR3 coding DNA: TGTGCCAGCAGTTTATATAGAAACACCATATATTTT. It codes for CASSLYRNTIYF.

The chain couples TRBV12-3 or TRBV12-4 to TRBJ2-7, with D perhaps matching TRBD1 (5 bases). With 3 bases removed from V and 3 bases from J, the gap between germline ends came to 9 bases. The CDR3 totals 13 residues. The CDR3 spells CASSFDSYYEQYF. DNA for the CDR3: TGTGCCAGCAGTTTTGACAGCTACTACGAGCAGTACTTC.